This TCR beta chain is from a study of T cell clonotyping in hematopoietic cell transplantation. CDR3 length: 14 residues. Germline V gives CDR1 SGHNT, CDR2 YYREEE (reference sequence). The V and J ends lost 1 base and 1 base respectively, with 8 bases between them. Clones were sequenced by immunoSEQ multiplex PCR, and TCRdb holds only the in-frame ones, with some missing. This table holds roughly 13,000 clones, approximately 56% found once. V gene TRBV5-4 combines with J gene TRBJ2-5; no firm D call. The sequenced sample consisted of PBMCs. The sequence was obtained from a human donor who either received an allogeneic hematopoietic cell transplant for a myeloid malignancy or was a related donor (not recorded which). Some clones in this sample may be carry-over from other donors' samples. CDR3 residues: CASSLSGVQETQYF. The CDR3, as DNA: TGTGCCAGCAGCTTGTCAGGTGTCCAAGAGACCCAGTACTTC.